One sample yielded the 31 T cell receptor beta chains listed below, sequenced in a study of blood T cell repertoires in COVID-19. Libraries were prepared by immunoSEQ multiplex PCR; TCRdb keeps only in-frame clonotypes and omits some of them. The sample holds just over 300,000 clones; 65% to 90% are singletons and the top ten take about 4%. The sample taken for sequencing was PBMCs or T cells enriched from blood (not recorded which). The receptors come from a man aged 30 to 39 who had recovered from COVID-19.

The rearrangement joins TRBV19 to TRBJ2-5; the D gene is possibly TRBD2 (6 bases). The V gene's germline CDR1 is LNHDA and CDR2 SQIVND (reference sequence). The CDR3 length is 15 residues. V lost 3 bases to trimming and J lost 5 bases, with 16 bases between them. This CDR3 reads CASSMVPGVMETQYF. In DNA form, the CDR3 reads TGTGCCAGTAGTATGGTACCGGGAGTAATGGAGACCCAGTACTTC.

The V and J genes are TRBV6-5 and TRBJ1-1; 8 bases map to TRBD1. The CDR3 extends over 14 amino acids. Germline lookup yields CDR1 MNHEY and CDR2 SVGAGI. V gave up 2 bases and J gave up 3 bases; unmatched junction bases: 2. Here the CDR3 DNA reads TGTGCCAGCAGTTACGGGGACAGGTACACTGAAGCTTTCTTT. Translating it yields CASSYGDRYTEAFF.

The chain couples TRBV2 to TRBJ1-2; TRBD1 matches at 12 bases. J gave up 4 bases and V 5 bases, and 14 bases lay outside the gene matches. Germline loops: CDR1 SNHLY, CDR2 FYNNEI. The CDR3 is 18 residues long. The DNA for the CDR3 is TGTGCCAGCAGTTTCACCGGGACAGGGGGCGCTGATACCTATGGCTACACCTTC. It translates to CASSFTGTGGADTYGYTF.

The gene calls are TRBV28 and TRBJ1-5, with unresolved D. The CDR3 has 13 residues. CDR1 and CDR2 (germline): MDHEN, SYDVKM. V lost 6 bases and J lost 2, with 8 bases in between. The CDR3 DNA reads TGTGCCAGCAGACTAGGCCGCAATCAGCCCCAGCATTTT. Its protein product is CASRLGRNQPQHF. The full variable domain, its missing parts supplied by reference TRBV28 and TRBJ1-5, is DVKVTQSSRYLVKRTGEKVFLECVQDMDHENMFWYRQDPGLGLRLIYFSYDVKMKEKGDIPEGYSVSREKKERFSLILESASTNQTSMYLCASRLGRNQPQHFGDGTRLSIL.

The chain joins TRBV21-1 to TRBJ1-2; the listed D gene, TRBD1, was not tested against the DNA. TRBV21-1 counts as a pseudogene. CDR3 size: 16 residues. This CDR3 reads CASSGQGAFFSYGYTF. For the CDR3, the DNA is TGTGCCAGCAGCGGGCAGGGGGCATTCTTCTCCTATGGCTACACCTTC.

This clone was detected a few times. The chain recombines TRBV5-8 with TRBJ2-7; no firm D call. This CDR3 has 14 residues. V was cut by 2 bases and J by 3 bases, with 12 bases left in between. Germline V gene data show CDR1 as SGHTS and CDR2 as YDEGEE. The CDR3 is CASSFHQARYEQYF. The CDR3 region has the DNA TGTGCCAGCAGCTTTCACCAGGCCCGCTACGAGCAGTACTTC. Looking up the rest from reference TRBV5-8 and TRBJ2-7 gives the full variable domain: EAGVTQSPTHLIKTRGQQATLRCSPISGHTSVYWYQQALGLGLQFLLWYDEGEERNRGNFPPRFSGRQFPNYSSELNVNALELEDSALYLCASSFHQARYEQYFGPGTRLTVT.

This clone was counted only a few times. The V and J genes are TRBV7-6 and TRBJ2-1, with 7 bases identical to TRBD2. CDR1 is SGHVS and CDR2 is FNYEAQ in the germline V gene. This CDR3 is 15 amino acids long. With 1 base clipped from V and 9 bases from J, the junction kept 9 bases outside the gene matches. The DNA of the CDR3 is TGTGCCAGCAGCTTAGGCGTTGGGGCTAGCGGTGAGCAGTTCTTC. Residues: CASSLGVGASGEQFF. The full variable domain, its missing parts supplied by reference TRBV7-6 and TRBJ2-1, is GAGVSQSPRYKVTKRGQDVALRCDPISGHVSLYWYRQALGQGPEFLTYFNYEAQQDKSGLPNDRFSAERPEGSISTLTIQRTEQRDSAMYRCASSLGVGASGEQFFGPGTRLTVL.

The chain is built from TRBV19 and TRBJ2-7; D is unclear. Trimming left V 5 bases short and J 6 bases short, with 14 bases between. The CDR3 is 13 residues long. Germline V CDR1 and CDR2: LNHDA, SQIVND (reference sequence). The CDR3 nucleotides are TGTGCCAGTAGTCCCCGTCAGGCCATCGAGCAGTACTTC. Encoded protein: CASSPRQAIEQYF.

The chain combines TRBV28 with TRBJ1-2; D is ambiguous. In germline, CDR1 is MDHEN, CDR2 SYDVKM. The V gene lost 3 bases and the J gene lost 8 bases, with 10 bases spanning the gap. There are 12 residues in the CDR3. The CDR3 loop is CASSLPGSGYTF. DNA of the CDR3: TGTGCCAGCAGTTTGCCGGGGTCGGGCTACACCTTC.

J is TRBJ1-6 and V is TRBV7-8; D ambiguous. Between the trimmed V and J ends, which lost 6 bases and 5 bases, there was a span of 14 bases. CDR3 length: 15 amino acids. The germline CDR1 and CDR2 sequences are SGHVS and FQNEAQ. CDR3 residues: CASSQMTQNNSPLHF. The DNA for the CDR3 is TGTGCCAGCAGTCAAATGACACAGAATAATTCACCCCTCCACTTT.

This clone was recorded once. J is TRBJ2-3 and V is TRBV18; perhaps TRBD2 as D (5 bases). This CDR3 has 15 amino acids. CDR1 and CDR2 (germline): KGHSH, LQKENI. The V gene lost 2 bases and the J gene lost 5 bases, with 14 bases spanning the gap. The chain's CDR3 is CASSPTSGVGDTQYF. CDR3 DNA sequence: TGTGCCAGCTCACCAACGTCCGGGGTGGGAGATACGCAGTATTTT.

This clone was counted once. V is TRBV9 and J is TRBJ2-7, with 8 bases matching TRBD2. The V gene end was trimmed by 4 bases and the J gene end by 3 bases; junction bases not matched to a gene: 15. The CDR3 totals 17 residues. The V gene's germline CDR1 is SGDLS and CDR2 YYNGEE. The DNA of the CDR3 is TGTGCCAGCAGCCTACGGGGGGGCGGGACCCCGCTCTACGAGCAGTACTTC. This translates into CASSLRGGGTPLYEQYF.

V is TRBV3-1 (or the pseudogene TRBV3-2) and J is TRBJ2-7; perhaps TRBD1 as D (10 bases). This CDR3 has 18 amino acids. V was clipped by 0 bases and J by 3 bases, with 21 bases between them. Per the germline V gene, CDR1 is LGHDT and CDR2 is YNNKEL (reference sequence). In DNA, the CDR3 is TGTGCCAGCAGCCAAGAAGCGGGGGGACAGGGGTTTCTCTACGAGCAGTACTTC. It encodes CASSQEAGGQGFLYEQYF.

This clone was observed a few times. The chain has TRBV19 and TRBJ1-1, with TRBD1 matching 7 bases. V gave up 7 bases and J gave up 0 bases; unmatched junction bases: 11. CDR3 length equals 16 residues. Germline CDR1 reads LNHDA; CDR2 reads SQIVND (reference sequence). The CDR3 DNA reads as TGTGCCAGTAACCGTCCCGGGGACAGCCTGAACACTGAAGCTTTCTTT. Translating it yields CASNRPGDSLNTEAFF.

The chain combines TRBV4-2 with TRBJ1-1; 8 bases are shared with TRBD1. The junction had 4 bases not matched to a gene; V was cut back by 3 bases and J by 1 base. CDR3 size: 15 residues. The germline CDR1 and CDR2 sequences are LGHNA and YNFKEQ. CDR3: CASSHARGQNTEAFF. CDR3 bases: TGTGCCAGCAGCCACGCCAGGGGGCAGAACACTGAAGCTTTCTTT.

The genes are TRBV19 and TRBJ1-5; D uncertain. The germline gives CDR1 LNHDA, CDR2 SQIVND (reference sequence). Trimming stripped 1 base from V and 4 bases from J, with 8 bases between. CDR3 length: 14 residues. The CDR3 DNA reads TGTGCCAGTAGTATAGCCACTACAAATCAGCCCCAGCATTTT. This encodes CASSIATTNQPQHF.

The genes are TRBV7-2 and TRBJ1-1; D remains unclear. Trimming removed 4 bases from V and 1 base from J, with 19 bases in between. Looked up from germline, CDR1 is SGHTA and CDR2 is FQGNSA. This CDR3 region has 17 residues. The CDR3 DNA reads as TGTGCCAGCAGCTCTCCACCGGGAAGAAATTCGAACACTGAAGCTTTCTTT. Translated: CASSSPPGRNSNTEAFF.

To note about this clone: The sample holds other DNA sequences that translate to the same CDR3. The chain joins TRBV11-2 to TRBJ1-1; D might be TRBD1 (5 bases). Germline V CDR1 and CDR2: SGHAT, FQNNGV. This CDR3 region has 14 residues. V lost 1 base, J lost 5 bases, and 11 bases lay in between. CDR3 DNA: TGTGCCAGCAGCTTAGTGGGGGGAGGGACTGAAGCTTTCTTT. Residues: CASSLVGGGTEAFF.

Comments on this clone: The sample carries other DNA sequences with the same CDR3. The chain has TRBV12-3 or TRBV12-4 and TRBJ1-3, with D hard to call. Trimming pared 1 base from V and 2 bases from J, leaving 3 bases between. The CDR3 loop spans 13 amino acids. The CDR3 protein is CASSLGAGNTIYF. Here the CDR3 DNA reads TGTGCCAGCAGTTTAGGAGCTGGAAACACCATATATTTT.

A note on this clone: The same CDR3 also results from other DNA sequences found in this sample. J is TRBJ1-2 and V is TRBV6-5; 12 nucleotides agree with TRBD1. The CDR3 totals 15 residues. Germline values: CDR1 MNHEY, CDR2 SVGAGI. Unmatched junction bases numbered 2, after V lost 2 bases and J lost 4 bases. In DNA, the CDR3 is TGTGCCAGCAGTTACGGGACAGGGGGCACCTATGGCTACACCTTC. Its protein is CASSYGTGGTYGYTF.

J is TRBJ2-5 and V is TRBV28; D is perhaps TRBD1 (8 bases). Germline V gene lookup returns CDR1 MDHEN and CDR2 SYDVKM. This CDR3 has 16 amino acids. V was trimmed by 5 bases and J by 5 bases, leaving 21 bases between them. CDR3 bases: TGTGCCAGCAGTAACGGGGGGCGCAGGGGGCGGGAGACCCAGTACTTC. Encoded protein: CASSNGGRRGRETQYF.

This clone was counted once. The chain carries TRBV3-1 (or the pseudogene TRBV3-2) and TRBJ1-2; D may be TRBD1 (6 bases). CDR3 size: 15 residues. Germline V gives CDR1 LGHDT, CDR2 YNNKEL (reference sequence). Trimming took 5 bases from V and 2 from J, leaving 15 bases between them. CDR3 region: CASSSVRGANYGYTF. DNA for the CDR3: TGTGCCAGCAGCTCAGTGCGGGGGGCCAACTATGGCTACACCTTC.

The chain has TRBV3-1 (or the pseudogene TRBV3-2) and TRBJ1-6, with TRBD1 as a possible D gene (5 bases). V was shortened by 4 bases and J by 7 bases, with 11 bases between the two germline ends. The germline CDR1 and CDR2 sequences are LGHDT and YNNKEL (reference sequence). The CDR3 length is 14 residues. CDR3 DNA sequence: TGTGCCAGCAGCCCGACAGTCGACAATTCACCCCTCCACTTT. It translates to CASSPTVDNSPLHF.

This clone was counted a few times. This chain connects TRBV20-1 to TRBJ2-1, with D unclear. This CDR3 is 11 amino acids long. V lost 6 bases and J 8 bases, leaving 11 bases between the germline ends. Germline loops: CDR1 DFQATT, CDR2 SNEGSKA (reference sequence). In nucleotides, the CDR3 is TGCAGTGCGCTCCCAAGAGATGAGCAGTTCTTC. Protein: CSALPRDEQFF.

The sample holds a few counts of this clone. V and J are TRBV5-1 and TRBJ2-7; D perhaps matches TRBD1 (6 bases). V was clipped by 5 bases and J by 1 base, with 13 bases between them. This CDR3 region has 14 residues. Germline V gene lookup returns CDR1 SGHRS and CDR2 YFSETQ. The CDR3 nucleotides are TGCGCCAGCAGTTATGCGGACAGATCCTACGAGCAGTACTTC. It specifies CASSYADRSYEQYF.

The J gene is TRBJ2-6, the V gene TRBV15; D is perhaps TRBD1 (6 bases). Trimming shortened V by 2 bases and J by 1 base, and 18 bases separated the two germline ends. The CDR3 totals 19 residues. Germline V gives CDR1 LNHNV, CDR2 YYDKDF (reference sequence). Here the CDR3 reads CATSRRDTWASSGANVLTF. CDR3 in DNA: TGTGCCACCAGCAGACGGGACACCTGGGCCTCATCTGGGGCCAACGTCCTGACTTTC.

The rearrangement uses TRBV2 and TRBJ1-2, with 7 bases that match TRBD1. Germline V lookup: CDR1 SNHLY, CDR2 FYNNEI. V trimming: 9 bases; J trimming: 4 bases; junction bases outside the gene matches: 5. The CDR3 sequence is 12 residues long. CDR3 in amino acids: CASEQGSYGYTF. CDR3 nucleotides: TGTGCCAGTGAACAGGGGAGCTATGGCTACACCTTC.

The chain joins TRBV4-1 to TRBJ2-3, with TRBD2 matching 9 bases. The CDR3 covers 17 residues. Germline V gene sequence: CDR1 MGHRA, CDR2 YSYEKL. J gave up 2 bases and V 1 base, and 7 bases lay outside the gene matches. CDR3 coding DNA: TGCGCCAGCAGCCAAGGCTCCCTAGCGGGGAACACAGATACGCAGTATTTT. Protein product: CASSQGSLAGNTDTQYF.

This clone is a singleton in its sample. The rearrangement uses TRBV12-5 and TRBJ2-1, with 7 bases identical to TRBD2. The CDR3 extends over 12 amino acids. The J segment lost 9 bases and the V segment lost 3 bases, leaving 2 bases of the junction unmatched. CDR1 is LGHNT, CDR2 FRNRAP, per germline. For the CDR3, the DNA is TGTGCTAGTGGTTTAGCGGGGACTGAGCAGTTCTTC. Encoded protein: CASGLAGTEQFF.

The chain combines TRBV6-6 with TRBJ2-5; 9 bases line up with TRBD2. The germline V gene encodes CDR1 MNHNY and CDR2 SVGAGI (reference sequence). Trimming removed 0 bases from V and 3 bases from J; junction bases left unmatched: 5. The CDR3 is 16 residues long. In DNA form, the CDR3 reads TGTGCCAGCAGTTACTCTCCAGCGGGGGGCAAAGAGACCCAGTACTTC. This translates into CASSYSPAGGKETQYF.

This clone has more than one count but fewer than ten. This chain links TRBV7-6 with TRBJ1-1; D might be TRBD1 (6 bases). The CDR3 runs 15 residues. The V end was cut by 3 bases, the J end by 1 base, with 12 bases between. From germline, CDR1 is SGHVS and CDR2 FNYEAQ. CDR3 nucleotides: TGTGCCAGCAGCTTGGCGACAGGTTGGAACACTGAAGCTTTCTTT. Encoded protein: CASSLATGWNTEAFF. Based on the CDR3 plus reference TRBV7-6 and TRBJ1-1, the full variable domain is GAGVSQSPRYKVTKRGQDVALRCDPISGHVSLYWYRQALGQGPEFLTYFNYEAQQDKSGLPNDRFSAERPEGSISTLTIQRTEQRDSAMYRCASSLATGWNTEAFFGQGTRLTVV.